The source of this T cell receptor (beta chain) is a study of OX40 agonist ivuxolimab in advanced cancers. Study at large: Every 2 weeks, patients got intravenous ivuxolimab at one of six dose levels (0.01-10 mg/kg).

About this clone: Within the sample, other DNA sequences also encode this same CDR3.

Measured with immunoSEQ multiplex PCR; TCRdb has only the in-frame clones, and not every one. Of 55,000 to 80,000 clones in the sample, 75% to 90% were seen once. The germline V gene encodes CDR1 SGHTA and CDR2 FQGNSA. Trimming stripped 3 bases from V and 5 bases from J, with 10 bases between. This CDR3 contains 13 residues. This receptor was obtained from an adult with an advanced solid tumor such as melanoma, head and neck, liver or kidney cancer. The sample was CD4+ or CD8+ T cells sorted from blood, taken in a trial of the OX40 agonist ivuxolimab. This chain uses TRBV7-2 with TRBJ1-2; a weak D match, TRBD1 (5 bases). CDR3 in DNA: TGTGCCAGCAGCTTCCAGGGTGGGTATGGCTACACCTTC. Protein product: CASSFQGGYGYTF.